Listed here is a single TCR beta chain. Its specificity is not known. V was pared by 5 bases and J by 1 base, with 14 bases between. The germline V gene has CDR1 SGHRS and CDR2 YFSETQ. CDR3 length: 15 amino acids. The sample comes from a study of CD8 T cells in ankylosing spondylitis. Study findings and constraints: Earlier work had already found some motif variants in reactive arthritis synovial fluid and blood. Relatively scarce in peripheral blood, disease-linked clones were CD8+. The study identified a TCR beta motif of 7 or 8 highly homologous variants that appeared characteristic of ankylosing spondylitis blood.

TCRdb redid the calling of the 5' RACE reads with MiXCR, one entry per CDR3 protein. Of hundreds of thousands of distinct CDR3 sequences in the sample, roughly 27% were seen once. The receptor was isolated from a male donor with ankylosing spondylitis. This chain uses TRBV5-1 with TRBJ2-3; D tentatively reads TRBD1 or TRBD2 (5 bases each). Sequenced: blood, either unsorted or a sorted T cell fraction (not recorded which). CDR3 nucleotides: TGCGCCAGCAGGCCTCAGGGAGCGGGCACAGATACGCAGTATTTT. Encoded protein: CASRPQGAGTDTQYF.